The 14 T cell receptor beta chains reported below all come from one sample, sequenced in a study of metastatic and nonmetastatic thyroid tumors. Every patient underwent thyroid surgery untreated. TCRdb re-clonotyped the PCR reads via MiXCR. The sample includes around 26,000 clones, approximately 20% seen only once; the top ten take roughly 8%. The sequenced sample consisted of blood. The source is a female donor with papillary thyroid cancer or a benign thyroid nodule (not recorded which). Some clones in this sample may be carry-over from other donors' samples.

The rearrangement joins TRBV12-3 or TRBV12-4 to TRBJ1-1, with 7 bases that match TRBD1. V was clipped by 5 bases and J by 1 base; unmatched bases: 4. The CDR3 consists of 14 residues. In nucleotides, the CDR3 is TGTGCCAGCAGTAATAGACAGGGGAACACTGAAGCTTTCTTT. This sequence encodes CASSNRQGNTEAFF.

This clone was counted many times. This chain uses TRBV18 with TRBJ1-1; 10 bases fit TRBD1. Trimming took 2 bases from V and 11 from J; bases not matched to a gene: 2. CDR1 is KGHSH, CDR2 LQKENI, per germline. The CDR3 length is 12 residues. This CDR3 is CASSPSGQGAFF. CDR3 in DNA: TGTGCCAGCTCACCATCGGGACAGGGGGCTTTCTTT.

This clone was picked up many times. This chain uses TRBV28 with TRBJ1-4; 8 bases match TRBD1. The CDR3 runs to 14 residues. The junction had 8 bases not matched to a gene; V was cut back by 6 bases and J by 8 bases. Germline V gives CDR1 MDHEN, CDR2 SYDVKM. CDR3 amino acids: CASRLTGGDEKLFF. Written as DNA, the CDR3 is TGTGCCAGCAGACTCACAGGGGGTGACGAAAAACTGTTTTTT.

This rearrangement joins TRBV6-5 to TRBJ2-1, with TRBD2 matching over 8 bases. V shed 5 bases, J shed 7 bases, and the junction held 16 bases outside the gene matches. Germline V gene sequence: CDR1 MNHEY, CDR2 SVGAGI. CDR3 length: 17 residues. Here the CDR3 DNA reads TGTGCCAGCAGTCACCGCCGGCACGGGAGGGCCAGTAATGAGCAGTTCTTC. This encodes CASSHRRHGRASNEQFF.

This clone has a count of ten or more. The chain recombines TRBV2 with TRBJ2-1; 8 bases align to TRBD2. Germline CDR1 and CDR2: SNHLY and FYNNEI. The CDR3 loop spans 15 amino acids. With V trimmed by 6 bases and J by 1 base, 5 bases remained unmatched. CDR3 bases: TGTGCCAGCAGAGCCGGGGGGGTTTCCTACAATGAGCAGTTCTTC. Its protein is CASRAGGVSYNEQFF.

This clone was found a few times. V gene TRBV6-1 combines with J gene TRBJ1-2, with TRBD1 identical over 7 bases. The V gene's germline CDR1 is MNHNS and CDR2 SASEGT. This CDR3 has 15 amino acids. V lost 6 bases, J lost 0 bases, and 7 bases stayed unmatched. CDR3 sequence (DNA): TGTGCCAGCAGGGCAGGGACAGACGCTAACTATGGCTACACCTTC. This gives the protein CASRAGTDANYGYTF.

This clone is deemed medium-sized. V gene TRBV20-1 combines with J gene TRBJ2-3, with D unresolved. Per germline, CDR1 DFQATT and CDR2 SNEGSKA (reference sequence). The V and J ends lost 7 bases and 0 bases respectively, with 8 bases between them. The CDR3 extends over 12 amino acids. The CDR3 sequence is CSGADSTDTQYF. The CDR3 coding sequence is TGCAGTGGGGCGGATAGCACAGATACGCAGTATTTT.

This chain joins TRBV18 and TRBJ2-7, with TRBD1 identical over 12 bases. Germline values: CDR1 KGHSH, CDR2 LQKENI. This CDR3 comprises 16 residues. The V and J ends lost 4 bases and 0 bases, in that order; junction bases with no gene match: 4. CDR3 coding DNA: TGTGCCAGCTCACTCTTGGGACAGGGGGCCTCCTACGAGCAGTACTTC. Translating it yields CASSLLGQGASYEQYF.

This clone ranks as medium-sized. The chain employs TRBV10-2 and TRBJ2-7, with 7 bases fitting TRBD2. V lost 0 bases, J lost 4 bases, and 0 bases stayed unmatched. Germline CDR1 reads WSHSY; CDR2 reads SAAADI. The CDR3 has 13 residues. The CDR3 DNA sequence: TGCGCCAGCAGTGAGTCGGGGGGGTACGAGCAGTACTTC. It specifies CASSESGGYEQYF.

Comment on this clone: At one end the junction does not follow the germline gene, possibly because of a read error. This chain uses TRBV20-1 with TRBJ1-1, with D uncertain. The CDR3 is made up of 13 amino acids. Per the germline V gene, CDR1 is DFQATT and CDR2 is SNEGSKA (reference sequence). DNA for the CDR3: TGCAGTGCTAAAGAAGTTGGGGTCGCTGAAGCTATCTTT. Translated: CSAKEVGVAEAIF.

In its sample, this clone was seen many times. V usage is TRBV28 and J usage is TRBJ2-1, with 11 bases fitting TRBD2. The CDR3 loop spans 16 amino acids. CDR1 MDHEN and CDR2 SYDVKM come from the germline V gene. The V and J ends lost 2 bases and 6 bases, in that order; junction bases with no gene match: 6. The CDR3 spells CASSLTGSGRGNEQFF. The CDR3 DNA sequence: TGTGCCAGCAGTTTAACGGGTAGCGGGAGGGGCAATGAGCAGTTCTTC.

This clone has a handful of counts. The chain couples TRBV10-2 to TRBJ1-4; unclear D gene. The CDR3 spans 14 residues. Trimming stripped 4 bases from V and 6 bases from J, with 12 bases between. Germline V CDR1 and CDR2: WSHSY, SAAADI. This chain's CDR3 is CASSVVRRDEKLFF. The CDR3 nucleotides read TGCGCCAGCAGTGTTGTCAGGCGTGATGAAAAACTGTTTTTT.

The chain uses TRBV20-1 and TRBJ1-1, with TRBD1 matching 7 bases. The trim removed 0 bases at V and 8 bases at J, leaving 9 bases unmatched. Germline loops: CDR1 DFQATT, CDR2 SNEGSKA (reference sequence). CDR3 length: 14 residues. The CDR3 DNA reads TGCAGTGCTAGAGATGACAGGGAGGTTGCCGAAGCTTTCTTT. Translating it yields CSARDDREVAEAFF.

This rearrangement joins TRBV5-4 to TRBJ2-1, with a weak D call TRBD2 (5 bases). The ends were cut back, 3 bases at V and 0 bases at J, with 16 bases in the middle. The CDR3 spans 17 residues. Germline V gene sequence: CDR1 SGHNT, CDR2 YYREEE (reference sequence). The CDR3 coding sequence is TGTGCCAGCAGCTCGATGGGAGCCGTCCCCTCCTACAATGAGCAGTTCTTC. Protein: CASSSMGAVPSYNEQFF.